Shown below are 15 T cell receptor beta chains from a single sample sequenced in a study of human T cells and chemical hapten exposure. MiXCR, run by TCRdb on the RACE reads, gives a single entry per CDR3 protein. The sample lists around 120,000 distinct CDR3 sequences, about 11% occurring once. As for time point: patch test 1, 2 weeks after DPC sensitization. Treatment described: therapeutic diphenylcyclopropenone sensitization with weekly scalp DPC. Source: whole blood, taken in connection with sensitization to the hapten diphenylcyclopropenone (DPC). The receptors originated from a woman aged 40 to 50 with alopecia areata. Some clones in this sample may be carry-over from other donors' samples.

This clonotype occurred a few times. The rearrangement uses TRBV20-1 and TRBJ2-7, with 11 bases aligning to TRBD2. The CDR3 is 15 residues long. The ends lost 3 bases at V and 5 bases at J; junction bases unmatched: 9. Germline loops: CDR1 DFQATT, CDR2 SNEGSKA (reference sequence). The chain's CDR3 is CSASRQLAGVNEQYF. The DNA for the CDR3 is TGCAGTGCTAGCCGCCAACTAGCGGGAGTCAACGAGCAGTACTTC.

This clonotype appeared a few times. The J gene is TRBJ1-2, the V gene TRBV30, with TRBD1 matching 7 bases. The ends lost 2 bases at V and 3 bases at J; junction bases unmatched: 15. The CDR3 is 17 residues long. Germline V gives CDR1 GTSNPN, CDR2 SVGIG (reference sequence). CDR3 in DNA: TGTGCCTGGAGTCCCCCGCAGGGGGTCAATCCCTACTATGGCTACACCTTC. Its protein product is CAWSPPQGVNPYYGYTF.

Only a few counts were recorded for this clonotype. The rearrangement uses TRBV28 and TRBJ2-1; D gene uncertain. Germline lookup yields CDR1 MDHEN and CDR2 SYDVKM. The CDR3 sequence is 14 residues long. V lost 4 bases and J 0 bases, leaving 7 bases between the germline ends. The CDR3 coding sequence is TGTGCCAGCAGTTGGCGGAGCTCCTACAATGAGCAGTTCTTC. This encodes CASSWRSSYNEQFF.

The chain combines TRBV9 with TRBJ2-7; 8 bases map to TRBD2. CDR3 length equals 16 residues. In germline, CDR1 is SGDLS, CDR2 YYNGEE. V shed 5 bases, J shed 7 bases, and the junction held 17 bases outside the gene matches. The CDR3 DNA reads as TGTGCCAGCAGTCAAGGCCCTAGCGGGCTACCGGGGGAGCAGTACTTC. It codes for CASSQGPSGLPGEQYF.

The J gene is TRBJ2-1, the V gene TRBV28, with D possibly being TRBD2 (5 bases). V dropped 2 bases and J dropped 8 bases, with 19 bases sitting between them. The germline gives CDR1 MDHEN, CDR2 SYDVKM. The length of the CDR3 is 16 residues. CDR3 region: CASSLPRENYWDEQFF. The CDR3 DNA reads TGTGCCAGCAGTTTACCGAGGGAGAACTACTGGGATGAGCAGTTCTTC.

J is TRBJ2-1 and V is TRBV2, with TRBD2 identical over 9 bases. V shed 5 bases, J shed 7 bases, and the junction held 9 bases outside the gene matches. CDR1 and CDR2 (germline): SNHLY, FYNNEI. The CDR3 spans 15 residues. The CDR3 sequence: CASSPSRGGNNEQFF. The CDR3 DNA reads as TGTGCCAGCAGTCCTTCGCGGGGGGGCAATAATGAGCAGTTCTTC.

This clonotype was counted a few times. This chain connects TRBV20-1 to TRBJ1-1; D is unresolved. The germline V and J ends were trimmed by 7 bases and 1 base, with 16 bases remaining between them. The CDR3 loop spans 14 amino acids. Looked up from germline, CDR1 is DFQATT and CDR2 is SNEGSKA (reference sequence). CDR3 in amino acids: CSVKARVPNTEAFF. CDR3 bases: TGCAGTGTTAAGGCTAGGGTCCCGAACACTGAAGCTTTCTTT.

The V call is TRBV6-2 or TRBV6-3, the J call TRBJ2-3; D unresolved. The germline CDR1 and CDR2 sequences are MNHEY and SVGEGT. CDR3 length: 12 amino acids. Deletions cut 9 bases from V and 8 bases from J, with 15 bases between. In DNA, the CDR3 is TGTGCCAGGCCAAATAGATTCGGTACGCAGTATTTT. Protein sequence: CARPNRFGTQYF.

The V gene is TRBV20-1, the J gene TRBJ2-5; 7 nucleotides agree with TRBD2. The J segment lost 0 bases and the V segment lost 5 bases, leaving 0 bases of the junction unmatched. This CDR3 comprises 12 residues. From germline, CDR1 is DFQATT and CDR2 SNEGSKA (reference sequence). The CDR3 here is CSAGTNQETQYF. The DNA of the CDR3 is TGCAGTGCTGGGACTAACCAAGAGACCCAGTACTTC.

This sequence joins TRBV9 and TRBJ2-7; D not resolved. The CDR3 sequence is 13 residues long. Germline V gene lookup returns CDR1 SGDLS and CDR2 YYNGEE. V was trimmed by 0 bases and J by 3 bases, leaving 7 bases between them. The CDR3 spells CASSVGPGYEQYF. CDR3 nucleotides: TGTGCCAGCAGCGTAGGTCCGGGCTACGAGCAGTACTTC. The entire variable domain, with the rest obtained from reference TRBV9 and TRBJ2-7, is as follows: DSGVTQTPKHLITATGQRVTLRCSPRSGDLSVYWYQQSLDQGLQFLIQYYNGEERAKGNILERFSAQQFPDLHSELNLSSLELGDSALYFCASSVGPGYEQYFGPGTRLTVT.

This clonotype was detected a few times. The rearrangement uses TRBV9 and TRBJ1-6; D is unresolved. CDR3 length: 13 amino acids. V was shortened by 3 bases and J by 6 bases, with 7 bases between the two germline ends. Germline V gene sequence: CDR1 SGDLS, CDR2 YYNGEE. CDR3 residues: CASSANSNSPLHF. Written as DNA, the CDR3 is TGTGCCAGCAGCGCCAACAGTAATTCACCCCTCCACTTT.

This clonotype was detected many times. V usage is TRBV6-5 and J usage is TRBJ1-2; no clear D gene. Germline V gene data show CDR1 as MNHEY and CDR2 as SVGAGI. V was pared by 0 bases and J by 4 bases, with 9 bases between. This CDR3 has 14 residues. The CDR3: CASSYSRQSYGYTF. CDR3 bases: TGTGCCAGCAGTTACTCCCGGCAGAGCTATGGCTACACCTTC.

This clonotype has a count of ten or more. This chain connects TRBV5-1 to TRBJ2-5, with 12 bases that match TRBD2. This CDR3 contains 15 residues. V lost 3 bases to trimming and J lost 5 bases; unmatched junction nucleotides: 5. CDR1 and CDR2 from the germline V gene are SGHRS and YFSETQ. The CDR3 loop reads CASSSSGRAVETQYF. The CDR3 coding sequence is TGCGCCAGCAGCTCTAGCGGGAGGGCCGTCGAGACCCAGTACTTC.

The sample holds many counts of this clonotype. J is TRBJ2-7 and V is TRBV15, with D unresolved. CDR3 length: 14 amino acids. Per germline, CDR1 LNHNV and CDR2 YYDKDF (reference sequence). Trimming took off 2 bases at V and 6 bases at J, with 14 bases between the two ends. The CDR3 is CATSRNADPSEQYF. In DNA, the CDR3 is TGTGCCACCAGCAGAAACGCGGACCCTAGCGAGCAGTACTTC.

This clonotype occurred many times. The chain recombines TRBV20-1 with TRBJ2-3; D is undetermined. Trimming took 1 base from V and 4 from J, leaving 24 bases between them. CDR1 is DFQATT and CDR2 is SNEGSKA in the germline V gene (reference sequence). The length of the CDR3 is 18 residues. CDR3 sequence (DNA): TGCAGTGCTAGAGCCCTGGGTGGTAGGAGATTGGCCGCAGATACGCAGTATTTT. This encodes CSARALGGRRLAADTQYF.